This T cell receptor beta chain was recorded in a study of blood T cell repertoires in COVID-19. The overall study: Italy, Spain and the United States were the sources of the convalescent and acute COVID-19 samples. Nucleic acid was either cDNA or gDNA, and it came from T cells, B-cell-depleted T cells, or PBMCs.

There are a few counts of this clone. Germline CDR1 is SGHRS and CDR2 is YFSETQ. The CDR3 totals 14 residues. Trimming cost V 5 bases and J 1 base, with 12 bases left between them. Methods used by the authors: By means of reference gene primer amplification, nucleated cell counts were estimated. The data were produced by immunoSEQ multiplex PCR, yet TCRdb's version contains in-frame clones alone and is incomplete. V, J and clone size are taken as reported in that table, and D and trimming were inferred from the DNA itself. The sample consists of approximately 180,000 clones, roughly 79% of them appearing once.

What was sequenced was peripheral blood. J is TRBJ1-1 and V is TRBV5-1; a possible D gene is TRBD1 (6 bases). The clonotype was recovered from a woman between 70 and 85 years old with acute or convalescent COVID-19. CDR3: CASRGQSANTEAFF. The CDR3 nucleotides are TGCGCCAGCAGAGGACAGTCAGCGAACACTGAAGCTTTCTTT. The whole variable domain, filled in from reference TRBV5-1 and TRBJ1-1, reads KAGVTQTPRYLIKTRGQQVTLSCSPISGHRSVSWYQQTPGQGLQFLFEYFSETQRNKGNFPGRFSGRQFSNSRSEMNVSTLELGDSALYLCASRGQSANTEAFFGQGTRLTVV.